The source of this T cell receptor beta chain is a study of Tregs in tolerant kidney transplant recipients. Regarding the study as a whole: Some patients' samples used different primers over time, so nucleotide sequences weren't comparable.

This table comes from immunoSEQ multiplex PCR, and its TCRdb copy is limited to in-frame clones, with some not included. In total, the table holds 50,000 or so clones. The CDR3 consists of 14 residues. V lost 4 bases, J lost 7 bases, and 8 bases stayed unmatched. Germline CDR1 SEHNR, CDR2 FQNEAQ (reference sequence). For this clone: Its specificity is not known. The CDR3 extends 3 residues past the end of the read, so its final part is completed from the germline J gene.

Sequencing was performed on CD4+ T cells from blood, taken before the transplant. This TCR was sampled from a human donor who received a combined kidney and bone marrow transplant. This chain joins TRBV7-9 and TRBJ1-2, with TRBD1 matching over 8 bases. Partial CDR3 DNA: TGTGCCAGCAGCTCACGACAGGGGAACGGTGGC. It encodes CASSSRQGNGG. The full CDR3 protein is CASSSRQGNGGYTF.